This T cell receptor beta chain was recorded in a study of long-term antiretroviral therapy in people with HIV. Findings of the study overall: Clones with expansion before ART led the repertoire at all time points. Sampling of blood ran from the mid-2000s to the late 2010s, and older ART regimens were possibly in use.

A remark on this clone: Its specificity is unknown.

The CDR3 length is 15 residues. Germline assignment: CDR1 ENHRY and CDR2 SYGVKD. V was shortened by 7 bases and J by 1 base, with 15 bases between the two germline ends. Version v3.0 of the immunoSEQ assay ran at survey level. Only in-frame clones appear in the TCRdb table, and some are missing; sequencing was by immunoSEQ multiplex PCR. The repertoire holds over 20,000 clones, with 85% as singletons. This TCR derives from a middle-aged man with HIV. The chain joins TRBV10-3 to TRBJ2-3; D perhaps matches TRBD2 (7 bases). Sample: unsorted PBMCs, taken 1.6 years after starting antiretroviral therapy. The CDR3 DNA reads TGTGCCATCAAGGGGGGGCTAGCTGGCACAGATACGCAGTATTTT. Amino acid sequence: CAIKGGLAGTDTQYF.